Presented here are 29 T cell receptor beta chains from one specimen sequenced in a study of OX40 agonist ivuxolimab in advanced cancers. The method was immunoSEQ multiplex PCR; TCRdb's version includes in-frame clones alone and lacks a portion of them. The sample includes about 20,000 clones, roughly nine tenths seen only once; the top ten take 16%. The sequenced sample was CD4+ or CD8+ T cells sorted from blood, obtained in a trial of the OX40 agonist ivuxolimab. These receptors originate from an adult with an advanced solid tumor such as melanoma, head and neck, liver or kidney cancer.

The chain employs TRBV19 and TRBJ1-5, with 9 bases lining up with TRBD1. The CDR3 spans 16 residues. Germline lookup yields CDR1 LNHDA and CDR2 SQIVND (reference sequence). V shed 1 base, J shed 4 bases, and the junction held 5 bases outside the gene matches. In nucleotides, the CDR3 is TGTGCCAGTAGTATAGGTGGGGACAGGGTTAATCAGCCCCAGCATTTT. Encoded protein: CASSIGGDRVNQPQHF. Full variable domain (remainder filled in from reference TRBV19 and TRBJ1-5): DGGITQSPKYLFRKEGQNVTLSCEQNLNHDAMYWYRQDPGQGLRLIYYSQIVNDFQKGDIAEGYSVSREKKESFPLTVTSAQKNPTAFYLCASSIGGDRVNQPQHFGDGTRLSIL.

The V gene is TRBV15, the J gene TRBJ1-5, with D possibly being TRBD1 (5 bases). There are 13 residues in the CDR3. The germline CDR1 and CDR2 sequences are LNHNV and YYDKDF (reference sequence). The V end lost 6 bases, the J end lost 7 bases, and 13 bases lay between the germline ends. The CDR3 protein is CATRGWGNQPQHF. The CDR3 DNA reads TGTGCCACCAGGGGTTGGGGGAACCAGCCCCAGCATTTT.

V gene TRBV6-5 combines with J gene TRBJ2-5, with no clear D. Near its end, the DNA agrees better with TRBJ2-7, so the J call may be wrong. The CDR3 is 16 amino acids. Germline V CDR1 and CDR2: MNHEY, SVGAGI. The CDR3 nucleotides read TGTGCCAGCAGTTACCAAACTCCCCAGACCTCCTACGAGCAGTACTTC. Protein product: CASSYQTPQTSYEQYF.

The chain has TRBV27 and TRBJ2-5; D is uncertain. The DNA end is more similar to TRBJ2-7, so the J call may be wrong. Germline CDR1 MNHEY, CDR2 SMNVEV (reference sequence). The CDR3 is 13 amino acids. The CDR3 is CASSLGDAYEQYF. The CDR3 bases are TGTGCCAGCAGTTTAGGGGATGCCTACGAGCAGTACTTC.

J is TRBJ1-5 and V is TRBV19; TRBD1 matches at 9 bases. CDR3 length equals 15 residues. Germline V gene lookup returns CDR1 LNHDA and CDR2 SQIVND (reference sequence). With 7 bases clipped from V and 2 bases from J, the junction kept 6 bases outside the gene matches. This CDR3 reads CASNTGGAGNQPQHF. The CDR3 region has the DNA TGTGCCAGTAACACAGGGGGCGCCGGCAATCAGCCCCAGCATTTT.

The J gene is TRBJ1-4, the V gene TRBV5-4, with a weak D call TRBD1 (5 bases). Germline CDR1 is SGHNT and CDR2 is YYREEE (reference sequence). Trimming pared 2 bases from V and 0 bases from J, leaving 8 bases between. This CDR3 is 15 amino acids long. In DNA, the CDR3 is TGTGCCAGCAGCTTTGGGGGGGCAACTAATGAAAAACTGTTTTTT. Protein sequence: CASSFGGATNEKLFF.

The gene calls are TRBV18 and TRBJ1-2; unclear D gene. Germline V lookup: CDR1 KGHSH, CDR2 LQKENI. The germline V and J ends were trimmed by 0 bases and 8 bases, with 7 bases remaining between them. There are 12 residues in the CDR3. The CDR3 nucleotides are TGTGCCAGCTCACCACCCGCCGGCGGCTACACCTTC. It translates to CASSPPAGGYTF.

V gene TRBV7-9 combines with J gene TRBJ2-3; 8 bases fit TRBD2. After removal of 5 bases from V and 3 bases from J, the junction contained 10 bases not matched to a gene. The CDR3 loop spans 16 amino acids. From germline, CDR1 is SEHNR and CDR2 FQNEAQ (reference sequence). The CDR3 loop reads CASSPPIGGRTDTQYF. DNA for the CDR3: TGTGCCAGCAGCCCCCCTATCGGCGGGAGGACAGATACGCAGTATTTT.

This clone was counted once. The V call is TRBV7-8, the J call TRBJ2-3, with 9 bases lining up with TRBD2. CDR3 size: 16 residues. Germline CDR1 reads SGHVS; CDR2 reads FQNEAQ. J was trimmed by 3 bases and V by 1 base; bases with no gene match: 5. CDR3 nucleotide sequence: TGTGCCAGCAGCTTAGGAGCGGGGGGAGGGACAGATACGCAGTATTTT. Translated, it gives CASSLGAGGGTDTQYF.

The gene calls are TRBV27 and TRBJ2-7, with 7 bases lining up with TRBD1. CDR3 length: 18 amino acids. Germline CDR1 is MNHEY and CDR2 is SMNVEV (reference sequence). J gave up 1 base and V 3 bases, and 15 bases lay outside the gene matches. The CDR3 nucleotides read TGTGCCAGCAGTTTGGGTCCCCCAGACAGGGCGATTTCCTACGAGCAGTACTTC. Translating it yields CASSLGPPDRAISYEQYF.

Only a few counts were recorded for this clone. The J gene is TRBJ1-1, the V gene TRBV7-6; 9 bases align to TRBD1. The CDR3 has 13 amino acids. V trimming: 4 bases; J trimming: 3 bases; junction bases outside the gene matches: 0. Germline values: CDR1 SGHVS, CDR2 FNYEAQ. DNA for the CDR3: TGTGCCAGCAGCTGGGACAGGGACACTGAAGCTTTCTTT. Protein product: CASSWDRDTEAFF.

This rearrangement joins TRBV2 to TRBJ2-7, with TRBD1 matching over 9 bases. CDR1 and CDR2 (germline): SNHLY, FYNNEI. With 2 bases clipped from V and 6 bases from J, the junction kept 8 bases outside the gene matches. This CDR3 spans 15 amino acids. The CDR3 DNA reads TGTGCCAGCAGTGAAACCGGGACAGGGTGGAGCGAGCAGTACTTC. As protein: CASSETGTGWSEQYF.

The chain links TRBV12-5 to TRBJ1-5; D ambiguous. CDR3 length: 15 residues. In germline, CDR1 is LGHNT, CDR2 FRNRAP. The ends were cut back, 3 bases at V and 6 bases at J, with 15 bases in the middle. The CDR3 loop reads CASGFGLKGSQPQHF. The DNA for the CDR3 is TGTGCTAGTGGTTTTGGTCTTAAAGGGAGTCAGCCCCAGCATTTT.

This chain uses TRBV2 with TRBJ2-1; TRBD2 might be the D (5 bases). Trimming pared 7 bases from V and 4 bases from J, leaving 14 bases between. Germline V lookup: CDR1 SNHLY, CDR2 FYNNEI. This CDR3 spans 14 amino acids. The CDR3 sequence is CASKGSSGYNEQFF. The CDR3, as DNA: TGTGCCAGCAAAGGGAGTTCGGGATACAATGAGCAGTTCTTC.

The rearrangement links TRBV27 to TRBJ2-7, with 7 nucleotides matching TRBD1. Trimming cost V 5 bases and J 0 bases; bases outside gene matches: 4. Looked up from germline, CDR1 is MNHEY and CDR2 is SMNVEV (reference sequence). The CDR3 has 14 residues. CDR3: CASSQGQDSYEQYF. The CDR3 DNA reads TGTGCCAGCAGTCAAGGACAGGACTCCTACGAGCAGTACTTC.

CDR3 nucleotide sequence: TGTGCCAGCAGCTTAGAGGCAGGTCGGGGAGAGACCCAGTACTTC. This gives the protein CASSLEAGRGETQYF. V and J are TRBV11-3 and TRBJ2-5; D might be TRBD2 (5 bases). CDR3 length: 15 residues. CDR1 is SGHNT and CDR2 is YENEEA in the germline V gene. V was pared by 0 bases and J by 4 bases, with 12 bases between.

This clone was seen once. V gene TRBV7-2 combines with J gene TRBJ1-4, with a tentative D call TRBD1 (5 bases). V gave up 3 bases and J gave up 8 bases, with 16 bases separating them. Germline lookup yields CDR1 SGHTA and CDR2 FQGNSA. The length of the CDR3 is 15 residues. The CDR3 region has the DNA TGTGCCAGCAGCTTGTCGAGGCAGGGTGGGGAAAAACTGTTTTTT. Translating it yields CASSLSRQGGEKLFF.

The J gene is TRBJ1-4, the V gene TRBV13; D is unresolved. Looked up from germline, CDR1 is PRHDT and CDR2 is FYEKMQ (reference sequence). This CDR3 has 16 amino acids. V was pared by 6 bases and J by 5 bases, with 19 bases between. CDR3 sequence (DNA): TGTGCCAGCAGTCAGAGAGGTCTCCGTGTCAATGAAAAACTGTTTTTT. Amino acids: CASSQRGLRVNEKLFF. The variable domain in full, with the rest retrieved from reference TRBV13 and TRBJ1-4, is AAGVIQSPRHLIKEKRETATLKCYPIPRHDTVYWYQQGPGQDPQFLISFYEKMQSDKGSIPDRFSAQQFSDYHSELNMSSLELGDSALYFCASSQRGLRVNEKLFFGSGTQLSVL.

V is TRBV7-3 and J is TRBJ2-3; D remains ambiguous. The length of the CDR3 is 12 residues. Germline V gene lookup returns CDR1 SGHTA and CDR2 FQGTGA. V lost 5 bases to trimming and J lost 2 bases, with 5 bases between them. The CDR3 protein is CASSPDTDTQYF. The DNA for the CDR3 is TGTGCCAGCAGCCCGGACACAGATACGCAGTATTTT.

The chain combines TRBV6-5 with TRBJ2-7; TRBD2 aligns across 7 bases. V shed 0 bases, J shed 2 bases, and the junction held 7 bases outside the gene matches. The CDR3 length is 16 residues. Germline V gene data show CDR1 as MNHEY and CDR2 as SVGAGI. In DNA, the CDR3 is TGTGCCAGCAGTTACTCGATGGTGGGAGGGACCTACGAGCAGTACTTC. Amino acids: CASSYSMVGGTYEQYF.

The V call is TRBV5-8, the J call TRBJ2-3, with D hard to call. Germline V gene data show CDR1 as SGHTS and CDR2 as YDEGEE. The CDR3 runs 15 residues. Trimming shortened V by 0 bases and J by 0 bases, and 8 bases separated the two germline ends. CDR3 sequence reads: CASSLALVSTDTQYF. The CDR3 region has the DNA TGTGCCAGCAGCTTGGCCTTGGTTAGCACAGATACGCAGTATTTT.

The J gene is TRBJ2-3, the V gene TRBV7-6, with 12 bases aligning to TRBD2. Germline V gene data show CDR1 as SGHVS and CDR2 as FNYEAQ. The CDR3 extends over 17 amino acids. V shed 3 bases and J 0 bases; nucleotides not matched to a gene: 4. CDR3 nucleotide sequence: TGTGCCAGCAGCTTTCTAGCGGGAGGGGAAAGCACAGATACGCAGTATTTT. It yields the protein CASSFLAGGESTDTQYF. Supplemented by reference TRBV7-6 and TRBJ2-3, the full variable domain reads GAGVSQSPRYKVTKRGQDVALRCDPISGHVSLYWYRQALGQGPEFLTYFNYEAQQDKSGLPNDRFSAERPEGSISTLTIQRTEQRDSAMYRCASSFLAGGESTDTQYFGPGTRLTVL.

The chain carries TRBV7-8 and TRBJ1-5; possibly TRBD1 for D (6 bases). The V gene lost 4 bases and the J gene lost 6 bases, with 19 bases spanning the gap. The CDR3 length is 16 residues. The germline gives CDR1 SGHVS, CDR2 FQNEAQ. The CDR3 region has the DNA TGTGCCAGCAGCTCCTACGGGGGGGCAGGCCTTCAGCCCCAGCATTTT. Translation: CASSSYGGAGLQPQHF.

J is TRBJ2-7 and V is TRBV18, with D possibly matching TRBD2 (6 bases). V was trimmed by 4 bases and J by 1 base, leaving 8 bases between them. The CDR3 runs 13 residues. Germline V gives CDR1 KGHSH, CDR2 LQKENI. This CDR3 is CASSRDSSYEQYF. In nucleotides, the CDR3 is TGTGCCAGCTCACGGGACTCATCCTACGAGCAGTACTTC.

This chain connects TRBV7-2 to TRBJ2-1; 7 bases map to TRBD2. This CDR3 region has 17 residues. CDR1 SGHTA and CDR2 FQGNSA come from the germline V gene. V was clipped by 3 bases and J by 1 base; unmatched bases: 9. CDR3 in amino acids: CASSFSAGVGSYNEQFF. The CDR3 DNA is TGTGCCAGCAGCTTCTCCGCGGGAGTGGGGTCCTACAATGAGCAGTTCTTC.

The V gene is TRBV11-2, the J gene TRBJ1-1; D call uncertain. The ends were cut back, 3 bases at V and 0 bases at J, with 8 bases in the middle. CDR3 length: 14 amino acids. Germline V gene data show CDR1 as SGHAT and CDR2 as FQNNGV. CDR3 sequence (DNA): TGTGCCAGCAGCTTCGGCCGAATGAACACTGAAGCTTTCTTT. Protein: CASSFGRMNTEAFF.

The V and J genes are TRBV6-1 and TRBJ2-3; D may be TRBD2 (5 bases). Trimming pared 10 bases from V and 2 bases from J, leaving 16 bases between. The CDR3 sequence is 14 residues long. Germline lookup yields CDR1 MNHNS and CDR2 SASEGT. The CDR3 reads CATSPGWVTDTQYF. CDR3 DNA sequence: TGTGCCACTTCCCCGGGGTGGGTCACAGATACGCAGTATTTT.

The CDR3 reads CAWSVDRGTDYNSPLHF. The CDR3 coding sequence is TGTGCCTGGAGTGTAGACAGGGGCACGGACTATAATTCACCCCTCCACTTT. The chain carries TRBV30 and TRBJ1-6; 8 bases agree with TRBD1. Trimming at V came to 0 bases and at J to 3 bases, leaving 7 bases not matched to a gene. Germline V gives CDR1 GTSNPN, CDR2 SVGIG (reference sequence). The CDR3 has 17 residues.

The chain carries TRBV18 and TRBJ1-6; tentatively, D is TRBD1 (5 bases). The CDR3 is made up of 14 amino acids. Germline V CDR1 and CDR2: KGHSH, LQKENI. With 5 bases removed from V and 9 bases from J, the gap between germline ends came to 14 bases. The CDR3 is CASSSQDSSSPLHF. The CDR3 DNA reads as TGTGCCAGCTCATCACAGGACTCTAGTTCACCCCTCCACTTT.